This TCR beta chain was sequenced in a study of T cell repertoires in cytomegalovirus infection (dated by TCRdb to between 2019 and 2020). Looking at the study overall: The peptide stimulations were aimed at well-studied HLA-B-restricted epitopes as well as recently identified HLA-C-restricted CMV epitopes, whose presentation resists viral immunomodulation. Donor HLA type was relevant to the analysis, because carriage of CMV infection together with the matching HLA type was indicated by public TCR beta signatures.

The paper as a whole reports these results and caveats: In both this cohort and an independent 352-donor cohort, the cumulative frequency of public TCR beta family members distinguished carriers of CMV infection plus the relevant HLA type. The ex vivo response was dominated by HLA-C-restricted CMV-specific TCR beta clonotypes, and the single most frequent clonotype in two of eight donors was supplied by these HLA-C-restricted clonotypes.

What this sample's treatment or condition label stands for: in vitro stimulation with specific CMV peptide epitopes to enrich CMV-specific T cells. The sequencing machine was an Illumina HiSeq 1500. TCRdb passed the public sequencing reads through fastp at Q25 and MiXCR, retaining productive beta sequences. CDR3 protein duplicates are merged, each entry listing the most common genes and DNA. Within this sample are roughly 570,000 distinct CDR3 sequences, with about 40% of them counted one time only. The ten largest clones represent about half of the sample. The CDR1 and CDR2 encoded by the germline V gene are SGHVS and FQNEAQ. V loses 0 bases, J loses 4 bases, and the germline ends lie 4 bases apart. Its CDR3 holds 13 amino acids, cysteine through phenylalanine. Kept here is only the CDR3 DNA, which spans 39 bases and is read in frame from base 1. At least ten counts were recorded for this clonotype. Its antigen specificity is not known. It has no much larger one-base neighbor in the sample; base qualities were not kept.

Recombination joined TRBV7-8 with TRBJ1-3; too little of a D gene remains to name it. This sample comprised cultured PBMCs, obtained from culture after CMV antigen stimulation. The sequence was obtained from a human donor in good health (CMV status not recorded). Some clones in this sample may be carry-over from other donors' samples. The CDR3 region has the sequence CASSLATGNTIYF. The bases read TGTGCCAGCAGCTTAGCGACGGGAAACACCATATATTTT.